This T cell receptor (beta chain) is drawn from a study of T-cell reconstitution after alpha-beta-depleted transplantation in children. The study's findings and limits: Reports say that about two months after transplant, the alpha-beta T cells came out of several hundred graft clones that had expanded. Newly generated T cells supplied most T-cell counts and diversity one year post-transplant. The high TCRbeta diversity at day 60 in some patients came from surviving recipient T cells and thymic progenitors.

In its sample, this clonotype was seen many times. Its cognate antigen is unknown. It was with unique molecular identifiers that the TCRbeta library was prepared. TCRdb analysed the PCR reads with MiXCR anew, one entry per CDR3 protein. Among some 150,000 distinct CDR3 sequences, 8.8% were seen once, and the ten largest hold roughly 20%. The TCR sequence derives from a female patient aged 2-9 years who had a stem cell transplant for congenital amegakaryocytic thrombocytopenia, so the T cells may come from the graft donor. Sequencing used PBMCs, mostly from graft donor cells, obtained 180 days after TCRalphabeta/CD19-depleted stem cell transplant.

CDR3 nucleotides: TGTGCCAGCAGGAAGGGACTAGCGGGAGTAAGCGAGCAGTACTTC. This gives the protein CASRKGLAGVSEQYF. The chain carries TRBV28 and TRBJ2-7; 14 bases map to TRBD2. This CDR3 contains 15 residues. Trimming took 6 bases from V and 6 from J; bases not matched to a gene: 7. Germline CDR1 and CDR2: MDHEN and SYDVKM.